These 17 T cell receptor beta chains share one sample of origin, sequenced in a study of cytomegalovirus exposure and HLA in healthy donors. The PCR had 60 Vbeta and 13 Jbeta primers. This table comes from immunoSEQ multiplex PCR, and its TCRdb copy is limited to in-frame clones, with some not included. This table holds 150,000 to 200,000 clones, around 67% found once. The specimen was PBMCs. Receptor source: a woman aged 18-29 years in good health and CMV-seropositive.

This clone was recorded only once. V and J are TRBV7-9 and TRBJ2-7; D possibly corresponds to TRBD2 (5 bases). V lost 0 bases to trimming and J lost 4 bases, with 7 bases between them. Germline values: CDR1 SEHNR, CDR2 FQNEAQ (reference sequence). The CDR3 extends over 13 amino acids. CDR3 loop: CASSLAGAYEQYF. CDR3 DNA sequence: TGTGCCAGCAGCTTAGCGGGAGCATACGAGCAGTACTTC.

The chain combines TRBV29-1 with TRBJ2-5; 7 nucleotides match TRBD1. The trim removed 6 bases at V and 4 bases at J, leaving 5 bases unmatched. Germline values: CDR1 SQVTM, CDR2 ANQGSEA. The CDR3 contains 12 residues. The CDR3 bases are TGCAGCGTAAAGACAGGGCCAGAGACCCAGTACTTC. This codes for CSVKTGPETQYF.

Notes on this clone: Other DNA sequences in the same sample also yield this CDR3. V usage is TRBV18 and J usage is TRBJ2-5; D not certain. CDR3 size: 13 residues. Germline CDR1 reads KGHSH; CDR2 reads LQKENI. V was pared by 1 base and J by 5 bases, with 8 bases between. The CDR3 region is CASSPLPVETQYF. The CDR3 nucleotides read TGTGCCAGCTCACCACTCCCCGTGGAGACCCAGTACTTC.

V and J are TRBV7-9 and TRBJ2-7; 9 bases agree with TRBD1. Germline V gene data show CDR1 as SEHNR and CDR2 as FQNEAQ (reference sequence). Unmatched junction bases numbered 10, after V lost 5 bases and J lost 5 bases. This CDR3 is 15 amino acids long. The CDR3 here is CASSLTGTGSNEQYF. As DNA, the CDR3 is TGTGCCAGCAGCCTGACTGGGACAGGGAGCAACGAGCAGTACTTC. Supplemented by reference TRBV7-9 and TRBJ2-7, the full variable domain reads DTGVSQNPRHKITKRGQNVTFRCDPISEHNRLYWYRQTLGQGPEFLTYFQNEAQLEKSRLLSDRFSAERPKGSFSTLEIQRTEQGDSAMYLCASSLTGTGSNEQYFGPGTRLTVT.

CDR3 bases: TGTGCCAGCAACCGGGACTCTCATGAGGAGCAGTTCTTC. It encodes CASNRDSHEEQFF. This rearrangement joins TRBV6-5 to TRBJ2-1, with a tentative D call TRBD2 (6 bases). This CDR3 is built from 13 residues. V gave up 7 bases and J gave up 10 bases, with 17 bases separating them. CDR1 and CDR2 from the germline V gene are MNHEY and SVGAGI.

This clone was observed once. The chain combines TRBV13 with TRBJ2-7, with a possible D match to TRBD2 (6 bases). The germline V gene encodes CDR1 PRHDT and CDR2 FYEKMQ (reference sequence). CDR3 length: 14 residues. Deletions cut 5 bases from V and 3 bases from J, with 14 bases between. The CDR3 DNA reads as TGTGCCAGCAGCGTCGGAGGGGCGGTCTACGAGCAGTACTTC. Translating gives CASSVGGAVYEQYF.

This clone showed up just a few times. DNA of the CDR3: TGTGCCAGCAGTGCTTCCTTTACTAATGAAAAACTGTTTTTT. Amino acid sequence: CASSASFTNEKLFF. The chain links TRBV2 to TRBJ1-4; D not certain. This CDR3 spans 14 amino acids. Germline assignment: CDR1 SNHLY and CDR2 FYNNEI. Trimming shortened V by 4 bases and J by 2 bases, and 8 bases separated the two germline ends.

CDR3 protein: CASSFRQHATDTQYF. For the CDR3, the DNA is TGTGCCAGCAGCTTCCGACAGCACGCCACAGATACGCAGTATTTT. The chain couples TRBV7-8 to TRBJ2-3; D is possibly TRBD1 (5 bases). Germline V gives CDR1 SGHVS, CDR2 FQNEAQ. This CDR3 is 15 amino acids long. Trimming cost V 3 bases and J 2 bases, with 12 bases left between them.

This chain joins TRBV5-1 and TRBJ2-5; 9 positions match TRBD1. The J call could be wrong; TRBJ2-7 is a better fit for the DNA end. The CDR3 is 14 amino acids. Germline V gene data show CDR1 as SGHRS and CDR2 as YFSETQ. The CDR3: CASSSRDRVHEQYF. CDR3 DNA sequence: TGCGCCAGCAGCAGCCGGGACAGGGTCCACGAGCAGTACTTC.

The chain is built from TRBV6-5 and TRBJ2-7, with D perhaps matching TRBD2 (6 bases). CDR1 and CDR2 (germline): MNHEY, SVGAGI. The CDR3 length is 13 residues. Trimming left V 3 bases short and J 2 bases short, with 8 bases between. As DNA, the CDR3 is TGTGCCAGCAGTTATGGGGGGACCTACGAGCAGTACTTC. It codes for CASSYGGTYEQYF.

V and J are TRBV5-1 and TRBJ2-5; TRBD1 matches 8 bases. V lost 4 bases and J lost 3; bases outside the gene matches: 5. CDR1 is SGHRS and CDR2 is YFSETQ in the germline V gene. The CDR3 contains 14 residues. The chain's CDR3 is CASSRLTGEETQYF. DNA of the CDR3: TGCGCCAGCAGCCGACTGACAGGGGAAGAGACCCAGTACTTC.

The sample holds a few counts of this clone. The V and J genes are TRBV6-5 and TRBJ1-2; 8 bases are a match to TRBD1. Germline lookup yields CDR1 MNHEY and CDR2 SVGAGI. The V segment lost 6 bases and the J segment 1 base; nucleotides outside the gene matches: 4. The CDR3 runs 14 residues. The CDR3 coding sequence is TGTGCCAGCAGCAGGACAGGGCTTAACTATGGCTACACCTTC. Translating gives CASSRTGLNYGYTF.

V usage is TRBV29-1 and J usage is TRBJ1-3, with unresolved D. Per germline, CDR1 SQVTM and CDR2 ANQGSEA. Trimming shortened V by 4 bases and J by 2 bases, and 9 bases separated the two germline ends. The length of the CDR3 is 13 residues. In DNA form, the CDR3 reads TGCAGCGTTGCCCGGGGAACTGGAAACACCATATATTTT. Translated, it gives CSVARGTGNTIYF.

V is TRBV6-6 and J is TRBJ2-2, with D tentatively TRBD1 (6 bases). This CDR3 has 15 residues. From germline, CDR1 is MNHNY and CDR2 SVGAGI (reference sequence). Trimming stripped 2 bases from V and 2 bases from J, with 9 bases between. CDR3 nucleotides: TGTGCCAGCAGTTACGTACAGGGTAACACCGGGGAGCTGTTTTTT. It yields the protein CASSYVQGNTGELFF.

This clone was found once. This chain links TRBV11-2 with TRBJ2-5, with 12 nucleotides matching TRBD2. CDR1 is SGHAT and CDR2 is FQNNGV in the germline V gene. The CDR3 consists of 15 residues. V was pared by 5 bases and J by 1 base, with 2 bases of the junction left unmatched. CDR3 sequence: CASSGLAGFQETQYF. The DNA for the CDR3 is TGTGCCAGCAGCGGACTAGCGGGATTCCAAGAGACCCAGTACTTC.

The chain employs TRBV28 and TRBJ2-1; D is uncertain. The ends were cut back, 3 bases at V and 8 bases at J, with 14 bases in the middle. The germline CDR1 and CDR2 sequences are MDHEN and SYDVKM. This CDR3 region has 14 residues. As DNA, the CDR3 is TGTGCCAGCAGTTTTGCGGCGAAAGGAGATGAGCAGTTCTTC. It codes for CASSFAAKGDEQFF.

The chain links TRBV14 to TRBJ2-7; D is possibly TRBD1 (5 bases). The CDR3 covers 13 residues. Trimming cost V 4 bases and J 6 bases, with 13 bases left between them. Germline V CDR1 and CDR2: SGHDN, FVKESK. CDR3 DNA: TGTGCCAGCAGCCCTTGGGCAGGGTCCGAGCAGTACTTC. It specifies CASSPWAGSEQYF.